These 27 T cell receptor beta chains share one sample of origin, sequenced in a study of early T cells in non-severe SARS-CoV-2 infection. Each CDR3 protein is one row after TCRdb ran MiXCR on the 5' RACE reads. The profile shows roughly 90,000 distinct CDR3 sequences, roughly 14% of them singletons. The sample taken for sequencing was whole blood. The receptors stem from an adult who was a healthcare worker with PCR-confirmed SARS-CoV-2 infection or an uninfected control (not recorded which).

The V and J genes are TRBV6-6 and TRBJ2-3; D possibly matches TRBD1 or TRBD2 (6 bases each). Looked up from germline, CDR1 is MNHNY and CDR2 is SVGAGI (reference sequence). The length of the CDR3 is 15 residues. V lost 3 bases and J 0 bases, leaving 10 bases between the germline ends. The CDR3 sequence is CASSYWGASTDTQYF. The CDR3 DNA is TGTGCCAGCAGTTATTGGGGGGCTAGCACAGATACGCAGTATTTT.

This CDR3 is CASSQDGGTGETEAFF. CDR3 DNA sequence: TGCGCCAGCAGCCAAGATGGAGGCACCGGGGAGACTGAAGCTTTCTTT. This chain connects TRBV4-1 to TRBJ1-1; D is ambiguous. The V end was cut by 0 bases, the J end by 5 bases, with 16 bases between. From germline, CDR1 is MGHRA and CDR2 YSYEKL. The CDR3 consists of 16 residues.

This clonotype appeared a few times. The genes are TRBV7-9 and TRBJ2-5; 11 bases agree with TRBD2. CDR3 size: 15 residues. Trimming removed 5 bases from V and 4 bases from J; junction bases left unmatched: 6. The germline gives CDR1 SEHNR, CDR2 FQNEAQ (reference sequence). The chain's CDR3 is CASSKGTSGTETQYF. CDR3 coding DNA: TGTGCCAGCAGCAAAGGGACTAGCGGTACAGAGACCCAGTACTTC.

This clonotype was counted only a few times. V usage is TRBV6-2 or TRBV6-3 and J usage is TRBJ2-1; TRBD1 matches 7 bases. In germline, CDR1 is MNHEY, CDR2 SVGEGT. The CDR3 consists of 14 residues. V gave up 5 bases and J gave up 7 bases; unmatched junction bases: 8. CDR3 sequence reads: CASSRPGQKNEQFF. CDR3 nucleotides: TGTGCCAGCAGTCGGCCGGGACAGAAAAATGAGCAGTTCTTC.

The chain uses TRBV19 and TRBJ1-5; no clear D gene. The germline CDR1 and CDR2 sequences are LNHDA and SQIVND (reference sequence). The germline V and J ends were trimmed by 2 bases and 0 bases, with 14 bases remaining between them. There are 17 residues in the CDR3. The CDR3 DNA reads TGTGCCAGTAGTATATCGGAGAGGTGGAATAGCAATCAGCCCCAGCATTTT. Residues: CASSISERWNSNQPQHF.

This chain joins TRBV7-9 and TRBJ2-1, with a possible D match to TRBD1 (5 bases). The CDR3 has 15 amino acids. Germline CDR1 and CDR2: SEHNR and FQNEAQ (reference sequence). The V gene lost 2 bases and the J gene lost 6 bases, with 14 bases spanning the gap. DNA for the CDR3: TGTGCCAGCAGCTTATATCAGGGTTCAGTCAATGAGCAGTTCTTC. Protein sequence: CASSLYQGSVNEQFF.

The J gene is TRBJ2-5, the V gene TRBV24-1; the D is unclear. This CDR3 contains 15 residues. Germline V gives CDR1 KGHDR, CDR2 SFDVKD. V lost 2 bases, J lost 1 base, and 10 bases lay in between. The DNA for the CDR3 is TGTGCCACCAGTGATTCAGGTCCCAGCCAAGAGACCCAGTACTTC. It codes for CATSDSGPSQETQYF.

This clonotype was counted only a few times. This sequence joins TRBV4-1 and TRBJ2-1; weak D call: TRBD1 (5 bases). The CDR3 is made up of 16 amino acids. Germline V gene sequence: CDR1 MGHRA, CDR2 YSYEKL. With 4 bases removed from V and 0 bases from J, the gap between germline ends came to 13 bases. CDR3 in DNA: TGCGCCAGCAGCCTCTTAGACAGAAGCTCCTACAATGAGCAGTTCTTC. As protein: CASSLLDRSSYNEQFF.

The table lists this clonotype with a few counts. The V gene is TRBV28, the J gene TRBJ1-1; 10 nucleotides align to TRBD1. The CDR3 loop spans 15 amino acids. V shed 5 bases, J shed 1 base, and the junction held 4 bases outside the gene matches. In germline, CDR1 is MDHEN, CDR2 SYDVKM. DNA for the CDR3: TGTGCCAGCAGTGAGACAGGGGGCGCGAACACTGAAGCTTTCTTT. It translates to CASSETGGANTEAFF.

This CDR3 reads CASSGQGNGYTF. The CDR3 nucleotides are TGTGCCAGCAGTGGACAGGGCAATGGCTACACCTTC. The chain joins TRBV12-3 or TRBV12-4 to TRBJ1-2, with TRBD1 matching 8 bases. The CDR3 extends over 12 amino acids. Unmatched junction bases numbered 2, after V lost 5 bases and J lost 6 bases.

The V and J genes are TRBV20-1 and TRBJ2-3; tentatively, D is TRBD2 (6 bases). This CDR3 comprises 12 residues. Germline V gene data show CDR1 as DFQATT and CDR2 as SNEGSKA (reference sequence). The germline V and J ends were trimmed by 6 bases and 2 bases, with 9 bases remaining between them. CDR3 region: CSALGLTDTQYF. The CDR3 DNA is TGCAGTGCCCTGGGACTCACAGATACGCAGTATTTT.

Many counts were recorded for this clonotype. This chain uses TRBV7-8 with TRBJ2-7; TRBD2 is a possible D gene (5 bases). The germline gives CDR1 SGHVS, CDR2 FQNEAQ. The CDR3 has 13 amino acids. Trimming shortened V by 5 bases and J by 6 bases, and 14 bases separated the two germline ends. The CDR3 coding sequence is TGTGCCAGCAGCCCATCCACGGCGGGCGAGCAGTACGTC. Residues: CASSPSTAGEQYV.

This clonotype was observed a handful of times. The chain employs TRBV4-1 and TRBJ2-2; 12 bases fit TRBD2. CDR1 and CDR2 from the germline V gene are MGHRA and YSYEKL. This CDR3 is built from 19 residues. After removal of 1 base from V and 5 bases from J, the junction contained 11 bases not matched to a gene. This chain's CDR3 is CASSQGGRRLAGETGELFF. Here the CDR3 DNA reads TGCGCCAGCAGCCAAGGCGGGCGGAGACTAGCGGGGGAGACCGGGGAGCTGTTTTTT.

Details on this clonotype: This sequence may be a read error, since a much larger clone differs from it by one base. The chain carries TRBV5-1 and TRBJ1-1; D is uncertain. This CDR3 region has 15 residues. In germline, CDR1 is SGHRS, CDR2 YFSETQ. V was cut by 0 bases and J by 2 bases, with 11 bases left in between. DNA for the CDR3: TGCGCCAGCAGCTTGGACATAGGCGTCAACACTGAAGCTTTCTTT. It yields the protein CASSLDIGVNTEAFF.

The chain has TRBV3-1 and TRBJ1-2, with 10 bases that match TRBD1. The CDR3 is 17 residues long. The V gene's germline CDR1 is LGHDT and CDR2 YNNKEL (reference sequence). J lost 2 bases, V lost 3 bases, and 9 bases had no gene match. The CDR3 is CASSHPRGQGLNYGYTF. The DNA of the CDR3 is TGTGCCAGCAGCCACCCCAGGGGACAGGGGCTGAACTATGGCTACACCTTC.

V and J are TRBV5-1 and TRBJ1-1; D is perhaps TRBD1 (5 bases). V dropped 8 bases and J dropped 1 base, with 15 bases sitting between them. CDR1 SGHRS and CDR2 YFSETQ come from the germline V gene. The CDR3 totals 14 residues. The DNA of the CDR3 is TGCGCCAGTCGACAGTCCCTGGGGAACACTGAAGCTTTCTTT. It codes for CASRQSLGNTEAFF. Looking up the rest from reference TRBV5-1 and TRBJ1-1 gives the full variable domain: KAGVTQTPRYLIKTRGQQVTLSCSPISGHRSVSWYQQTPGQGLQFLFEYFSETQRNKGNFPGRFSGRQFSNSRSEMNVSTLELGDSALYLCASRQSLGNTEAFFGQGTRLTVV.

CDR3 residues: CSARDYVGGNEQFF. Written as DNA, the CDR3 is TGCAGTGCTAGAGATTATGTTGGGGGCAATGAGCAGTTCTTC. V is TRBV20-1 and J is TRBJ2-1; D is perhaps TRBD1 or TRBD2 (5 bases each). CDR1 and CDR2 (germline): DFQATT, SNEGSKA (reference sequence). Trimming left V 0 bases short and J 6 bases short, with 12 bases between. There are 14 residues in the CDR3.

The chain has TRBV9 and TRBJ2-7; TRBD1 is a possible D gene (6 bases). The germline CDR1 and CDR2 sequences are SGDLS and YYNGEE. Trimming pared 10 bases from V and 5 bases from J, leaving 16 bases between. This CDR3 has 12 amino acids. In DNA form, the CDR3 reads TGTGCCGGCCGGGACATAAGTAACGAGCAGTACGTC. Translated, it gives CAGRDISNEQYV.

The chain is built from TRBV20-1 and TRBJ2-1; no clear D. This CDR3 region has 13 residues. The germline gives CDR1 DFQATT, CDR2 SNEGSKA (reference sequence). Trimming took 6 bases from V and 3 from J, leaving 12 bases between them. CDR3 nucleotide sequence: TGCAGTGCGGCGGAAACCTTCTACAATGAGCAGTTCTTC. It yields the protein CSAAETFYNEQFF.

This clonotype was counted at least ten times. The chain has TRBV5-6 and TRBJ2-3; D might be TRBD1 (6 bases). Germline V gives CDR1 SGHDT, CDR2 YYEEEE. This CDR3 has 14 amino acids. V was pared by 2 bases and J by 2 bases, with 9 bases between. The CDR3 region has the DNA TGTGCCAGCAGCTTACGGACAGCCACAGATACGCAGTATTTT. It translates to CASSLRTATDTQYF.

The chain uses TRBV9 and TRBJ2-5, with a weak D call TRBD2 (6 bases). Trimming removed 4 bases at V and 1 base at J, with 23 bases between. CDR3 length: 18 residues. The germline V gene encodes CDR1 SGDLS and CDR2 YYNGEE. The CDR3 DNA reads as TGTGCCAGCAGCCACCTTCCCCCGGGACTTGGGGGCCAAGAGACCCAGTACTTC. Its translation is CASSHLPPGLGGQETQYF.

This clonotype came up many times. This rearrangement joins TRBV5-4 to TRBJ2-7; perhaps D is TRBD1 or TRBD2 (5 bases each). The V end lost 4 bases, the J end lost 2 bases, and 16 bases lay between the germline ends. The CDR3 totals 15 residues. Germline V gene data show CDR1 as SGHNT and CDR2 as YYREEE (reference sequence). The CDR3 sequence: CASSPSGPGPYEQYV. The DNA of the CDR3 is TGTGCCAGCAGCCCATCCGGGCCGGGGCCCTACGAGCAGTACGTC.

The chain couples TRBV7-2 to TRBJ1-6; 7 bases map to TRBD1. The V and J ends lost 3 bases and 7 bases, in that order; junction bases with no gene match: 9. CDR1 and CDR2 (germline): SGHTA, FQGNSA. This CDR3 has 16 residues. The CDR3 reads CASSFTAGTANSPLHF. DNA for the CDR3: TGTGCCAGCAGCTTCACCGCCGGGACAGCAAATTCACCCCTCCACTTT.

This sequence joins TRBV29-1 and TRBJ1-1, with D possibly being TRBD1 (5 bases). CDR3 length: 10 amino acids. Trimming removed 4 bases at V and 8 bases at J, with 8 bases between. Germline V gene data show CDR1 as SQVTM and CDR2 as ANQGSEA. The CDR3 bases are TGCAGCGTTGTAGGGGCGGAAGCTTTCTTT. Translating it yields CSVVGAEAFF.

This clonotype was seen many times. J is TRBJ2-1 and V is TRBV30; D unresolved. V was pared by 0 bases and J by 0 bases, with 9 bases between. Germline CDR1 is GTSNPN and CDR2 is SVGIG (reference sequence). The CDR3 covers 15 residues. CDR3 residues: CAWSVRASSYNEQFF. In nucleotides, the CDR3 is TGTGCCTGGAGTGTACGTGCCAGCTCCTACAATGAGCAGTTCTTC.

In this sample, this clonotype turned up a few times. The CDR3 region has the DNA TGTGCCACCACCTCGACAGGGTTGGTGGAGCAGTACGTC. It is translated as CATTSTGLVEQYV. The V call is TRBV10-3, the J call TRBJ2-7; 7 bases match TRBD1. CDR1 and CDR2 (germline): ENHRY, SYGVKD. J lost 7 bases, V lost 10 bases, and 13 bases had no gene match. The CDR3 contains 13 residues.

This clonotype has just a few counts. This chain uses TRBV14 with TRBJ1-1; D is unresolved. V was cut by 2 bases and J by 10 bases, with 17 bases left in between. The CDR3 totals 14 residues. From germline, CDR1 is SGHDN and CDR2 FVKESK. The CDR3 sequence: CASSQPTSEHVAFF. CDR3 DNA: TGTGCCAGCAGCCAACCGACATCTGAGCATGTAGCTTTCTTT.